Presented here are 29 T cell receptor beta chains from one specimen sequenced in a study of OX40 agonist ivuxolimab in advanced cancers. TCRdb's table, derived via immunoSEQ multiplex PCR, lists solely in-frame clones and lacks some. The sample contains some 80,000 clones, about 90% of which appear only once. The sequenced sample was CD4+ or CD8+ T cells sorted from blood, obtained in a trial of the OX40 agonist ivuxolimab. The receptors come from an adult with an advanced solid tumor such as melanoma, head and neck, liver or kidney cancer.

V usage is TRBV9 and J usage is TRBJ2-2, with D maybe TRBD2 (5 bases). Germline V gene sequence: CDR1 SGDLS, CDR2 YYNGEE. Trimming shortened V by 0 bases and J by 2 bases, and 14 bases separated the two germline ends. This CDR3 is built from 17 residues. The CDR3 loop is CASSVVLGLANTGELFF. The CDR3 region has the DNA TGTGCCAGCAGCGTAGTTTTAGGGCTAGCTAACACCGGGGAGCTGTTTTTT. The full variable domain, with the rest looked up from reference TRBV9 and TRBJ2-2, is DSGVTQTPKHLITATGQRVTLRCSPRSGDLSVYWYQQSLDQGLQFLIQYYNGEERAKGNILERFSAQQFPDLHSELNLSSLELGDSALYFCASSVVLGLANTGELFFGEGSRLTVL.

The chain has TRBV12-5 and TRBJ1-4; D ambiguous. The V gene lost 5 bases and the J gene lost 8 bases, with 15 bases spanning the gap. Germline V gene data show CDR1 as LGHNT and CDR2 as FRNRAP. The CDR3 extends over 14 amino acids. The CDR3 reads CASGPGSGREKLFF. The CDR3 nucleotides are TGTGCTAGTGGTCCCGGGAGCGGGAGGGAAAAACTGTTTTTT.

The CDR3 bases are TGTGCCAGCAGCCAAGGCCCCTCGGATGGAGCGGGGGGGCCGGGTAATGAGCAGTTCTTC. Encoded protein: CASSQGPSDGAGGPGNEQFF. This chain joins TRBV4-2 and TRBJ2-1, with 10 nucleotides matching TRBD2. The CDR3 contains 20 residues. The V gene end was trimmed by 1 base and the J gene end by 7 bases; junction bases not matched to a gene: 19. Germline CDR1 reads LGHNA; CDR2 reads YNFKEQ.

The chain combines TRBV13 with TRBJ2-1, with 10 bases identical to TRBD1. Germline lookup yields CDR1 PRHDT and CDR2 FYEKMQ (reference sequence). The V segment lost 5 bases and the J segment 6 bases; nucleotides outside the gene matches: 7. The CDR3 has 15 residues. The CDR3, as DNA: TGTGCCAGCAGCCTGGACAGGGGGGGACCCAATGAGCAGTTCTTC. This gives the protein CASSLDRGGPNEQFF. Based on the CDR3 plus reference TRBV13 and TRBJ2-1, the full variable domain is AAGVIQSPRHLIKEKRETATLKCYPIPRHDTVYWYQQGPGQDPQFLISFYEKMQSDKGSIPDRFSAQQFSDYHSELNMSSLELGDSALYFCASSLDRGGPNEQFFGPGTRLTVL.

This chain connects TRBV27 to TRBJ2-5, with a possible D match to TRBD1 (5 bases). Germline V gene data show CDR1 as MNHEY and CDR2 as SMNVEV (reference sequence). The CDR3 extends over 12 amino acids. With 6 bases removed from V and 7 bases from J, the gap between germline ends came to 12 bases. The CDR3 DNA reads as TGTGCCAGCAGAACAGGTCGTGGGACCCAGTACTTC. As protein: CASRTGRGTQYF.

The rearrangement links TRBV7-8 to TRBJ2-3, with D hard to call. Germline V gives CDR1 SGHVS, CDR2 FQNEAQ. Deletions cut 5 bases from V and 5 bases from J, with 11 bases between. This CDR3 comprises 13 residues. The CDR3 DNA is TGTGCCAGCAGCCCGCCTCTTAAAGATACGCAGTATTTT. Its translation is CASSPPLKDTQYF.

The chain recombines TRBV2 with TRBJ1-2; D remains ambiguous. V gave up 3 bases and J gave up 7 bases, with 15 bases separating them. Germline V gene lookup returns CDR1 SNHLY and CDR2 FYNNEI. The CDR3 runs 14 residues. The CDR3 loop reads CASSDPTLTGGYTF. DNA for the CDR3: TGTGCCAGCAGTGACCCTACTCTCACCGGTGGCTACACCTTC.

The genes are TRBV27 and TRBJ2-7; 9 nucleotides align to TRBD2. J gave up 2 bases and V 7 bases, and 6 bases lay outside the gene matches. This CDR3 is built from 14 residues. Germline V gives CDR1 MNHEY, CDR2 SMNVEV (reference sequence). The CDR3 DNA reads TGTGCCAGCACTGATAGCGGGGGCCCCTACGAGCAGTACTTC. It yields the protein CASTDSGGPYEQYF.

The rearrangement joins TRBV2 to TRBJ2-1; a weak D match, TRBD1 (6 bases). The CDR3 covers 14 residues. CDR1 SNHLY and CDR2 FYNNEI come from the germline V gene. V lost 4 bases, J lost 5 bases, and 12 bases lay in between. CDR3 bases: TGTGCCAGCAGTGGAAGGACAGCTCACAATGAGCAGTTCTTC. Encoded protein: CASSGRTAHNEQFF.

V gene TRBV11-2 combines with J gene TRBJ1-1; D is uncertain. Germline V gives CDR1 SGHAT, CDR2 FQNNGV. The CDR3 runs 12 residues. Trimming took 3 bases from V and 1 from J, leaving 3 bases between them. CDR3 region: CASSFGNTEAFF. In DNA, the CDR3 is TGTGCCAGCAGCTTTGGGAACACTGAAGCTTTCTTT.

The chain links TRBV9 to TRBJ2-7; D may be TRBD1 or TRBD2 (5 bases each). This CDR3 has 14 amino acids. Deletions cut 3 bases from V and 7 bases from J, with 17 bases between. Germline assignment: CDR1 SGDLS and CDR2 YYNGEE. CDR3 region: CASSGTSSSGEQYF. DNA for the CDR3: TGTGCCAGCAGCGGGACAAGTTCTTCGGGGGAGCAGTACTTC.

The gene calls are TRBV11-3 and TRBJ2-5; tentatively, D is TRBD1 or TRBD2 (5 bases each). The J call may be faulty, since TRBJ2-7 better matches the DNA end. The CDR3 extends over 15 amino acids. Germline assignment: CDR1 SGHNT and CDR2 YENEEA. This CDR3 reads CASSLSGTESYEQYF. CDR3 nucleotides: TGTGCCAGCAGCTTAAGTGGGACGGAGTCCTACGAGCAGTACTTC.

The genes are TRBV7-6 and TRBJ2-1, with D hard to call. Looked up from germline, CDR1 is SGHVS and CDR2 is FNYEAQ. The CDR3 runs 12 residues. V gave up 1 base and J gave up 6 bases, with 4 bases separating them. CDR3 coding DNA: TGTGCCAGCAGCTTAGAGAGCAATGAGCAGTTCTTC. Residues: CASSLESNEQFF.

This clone was found a few times. The J gene is TRBJ1-1, the V gene TRBV6-6, with 7 bases aligning to TRBD1. This CDR3 spans 14 amino acids. V lost 5 bases, J lost 3 bases, and 6 bases stayed unmatched. CDR1 is MNHNY, CDR2 SVGAGI, per germline (reference sequence). The CDR3 spells CASSHRGGDTEAFF. CDR3 nucleotide sequence: TGTGCCAGCAGTCACAGGGGTGGGGACACTGAAGCTTTCTTT.

This chain connects TRBV19 to TRBJ2-7; D possibly matches TRBD1 or TRBD2 (5 bases each). The germline gives CDR1 LNHDA, CDR2 SQIVND (reference sequence). The V end was cut by 1 base, the J end by 0 bases, with 10 bases between. The CDR3 is 15 amino acids. The CDR3 DNA reads as TGTGCCAGTAGTATAGTGCCAGGGAGCTCCTACGAGCAGTACTTC. This codes for CASSIVPGSSYEQYF.

The chain is built from TRBV11-2 and TRBJ2-2, with D maybe TRBD2 (6 bases). CDR1 and CDR2 (germline): SGHAT, FQNNGV. The CDR3 extends over 15 amino acids. V was cut by 1 base and J by 6 bases, with 12 bases left in between. For the CDR3, the DNA is TGTGCCAGCAGCTTAGGCCCACTAGCCCCCGGGGAGCTGTTTTTT. Its translation is CASSLGPLAPGELFF.

This sequence joins TRBV11-2 and TRBJ2-1; D is undetermined. Germline CDR1 SGHAT, CDR2 FQNNGV. The CDR3 covers 12 residues. Trimming left V 4 bases short and J 8 bases short, with 9 bases between. CDR3 in amino acids: CASSSGVYEQFF. The CDR3, as DNA: TGTGCCAGCAGCTCTGGGGTCTATGAGCAGTTCTTC.

This sequence joins TRBV4-2 and TRBJ2-7; no clear D. V lost 1 base and J lost 6, with 10 bases in between. This CDR3 contains 13 residues. Germline-derived CDR1 and CDR2 are LGHNA and YNFKEQ. The CDR3 bases are TGTGCCAGCAGCCAAGCCCCCGGCGGCGAGCAGTACTTC. As protein: CASSQAPGGEQYF.

The chain is built from TRBV7-9 and TRBJ1-4; TRBD1 agrees at 7 bases. The junction had 11 bases not matched to a gene; V was cut back by 5 bases and J by 5 bases. Germline CDR1 reads SEHNR; CDR2 reads FQNEAQ (reference sequence). There are 16 residues in the CDR3. The chain's CDR3 is CASSPLRGLINEKLFF. In DNA form, the CDR3 reads TGTGCCAGCAGCCCCCTTAGGGGGCTCATCAATGAAAAACTGTTTTTT.

The rearrangement links TRBV27 to TRBJ1-2; D uncertain. Trimming removed 6 bases from V and 5 bases from J, with 19 bases in between. CDR1 and CDR2 (germline): MNHEY, SMNVEV (reference sequence). This CDR3 has 15 residues. Here the CDR3 reads CASRPLGLSRYGYTF. The CDR3 DNA reads TGTGCCAGCAGACCCTTGGGTCTGTCGAGGTATGGCTACACCTTC.

This clone was detected only once. The chain uses TRBV2 and TRBJ2-7, with D hard to call. Between the trimmed V and J ends, which lost 8 bases and 4 bases, there was a span of 21 bases. This CDR3 is built from 15 residues. Germline CDR1 reads SNHLY; CDR2 reads FYNNEI. In nucleotides, the CDR3 is TGTGCCAGCGGCCAACTACTAATACAGAGTTACGAGCAGTACTTC. This gives the protein CASGQLLIQSYEQYF.

V is TRBV11-3 and J is TRBJ2-1; 8 nucleotides match TRBD2. Germline-derived CDR1 and CDR2 are SGHNT and YENEEA. The CDR3 runs to 18 residues. V was clipped by 2 bases and J by 4 bases; unmatched bases: 13. The CDR3 DNA reads as TGTGCCAGCAGCTTAATCTGGGCGGGGGGCCCTTCTTACAATGAGCAGTTCTTC. This gives the protein CASSLIWAGGPSYNEQFF.

This clone was counted a single time. The CDR3 loop is CASILGGSDTEAFF. Here the CDR3 DNA reads TGTGCCAGCATCCTCGGAGGGTCGGACACTGAAGCTTTCTTT. The gene calls are TRBV7-9 and TRBJ1-1; no reliable D call. The CDR3 consists of 14 residues. V lost 7 bases and J lost 3, with 15 bases in between. Germline V lookup: CDR1 SEHNR, CDR2 FQNEAQ (reference sequence).

The chain is built from TRBV6-1 and TRBJ1-6; D might be TRBD1 (5 bases). There are 17 residues in the CDR3. V lost 3 bases and J 7 bases, leaving 19 bases between the germline ends. CDR1 MNHNS and CDR2 SASEGT come from the germline V gene. CDR3 in amino acids: CASSDRVSGTVNSPLHF. The CDR3 DNA sequence: TGTGCCAGCAGTGATAGGGTATCCGGGACGGTGAATTCACCCCTCCACTTT.

This sequence joins TRBV9 and TRBJ2-7; D possibly uses TRBD1 or TRBD2 (5 bases each). CDR1 is SGDLS and CDR2 is YYNGEE in the germline V gene. CDR3 length: 14 residues. The V end was cut by 0 bases, the J end by 4 bases, with 11 bases between. The DNA for the CDR3 is TGTGCCAGCAGCGTAGGAGGGGACCCTTACGAGCAGTACTTC. This codes for CASSVGGDPYEQYF.

The rearrangement uses TRBV19 and TRBJ1-1, with a possible D match to TRBD1 (5 bases). Germline assignment: CDR1 LNHDA and CDR2 SQIVND (reference sequence). The CDR3 extends over 13 amino acids. V lost 5 bases, J lost 5 bases, and 12 bases lay in between. The CDR3 loop is CASSFPGRTEAFF. The CDR3 nucleotides are TGTGCCAGTAGTTTCCCAGGGAGAACTGAAGCTTTCTTT.

The genes are TRBV11-2 and TRBJ2-5; D remains ambiguous. V was shortened by 0 bases and J by 4 bases, with 0 bases between the two germline ends. The CDR3 runs to 11 residues. Germline V CDR1 and CDR2: SGHAT, FQNNGV. CDR3 DNA: TGTGCCAGCAGCTTAGAAGAGACCCAGTACTTC. This codes for CASSLEETQYF.

In this sample, this clone turned up once. The gene calls are TRBV9 and TRBJ1-5; 7 nucleotides match TRBD1. Germline-derived CDR1 and CDR2 are SGDLS and YYNGEE. With 2 bases clipped from V and 6 bases from J, the junction kept 8 bases outside the gene matches. The CDR3 is made up of 15 amino acids. The CDR3 loop is CASSVREGDSQPQHF. DNA of the CDR3: TGTGCCAGCAGCGTTAGGGAAGGGGACAGTCAGCCCCAGCATTTT.

The chain has TRBV14 and TRBJ1-2; D not resolved. The germline V gene encodes CDR1 SGHDN and CDR2 FVKESK. Trimming took 2 bases from V and 7 from J, leaving 20 bases between them. The CDR3 runs to 16 residues. CDR3 amino acids: CASSQFSGKLTGGYTF. In nucleotides, the CDR3 is TGTGCCAGCAGCCAATTTTCTGGCAAACTAACGGGTGGCTACACCTTC.